This T cell receptor beta chain was found in a study of long-term antiretroviral therapy in people with HIV. Whole-study findings and limits: The clones with expansion before ART were dominant in the repertoire at all time points. Repertoires in HIV (unlike those of controls) had narrower CDR3 length ranges. Neither ART adherence, viral resistance nor therapy changes were documented.

Germline CDR1 SNHLY, CDR2 FYNNEI. V lost 10 bases and J lost 7; bases outside the gene matches: 9. The CDR3 runs to 12 residues. The libraries were made with immunoSEQ v3.0 at survey level. Sequencing had a target that covered about 35,000-55,000 T-cell genomes per sample. Clones were read by immunoSEQ multiplex PCR, and TCRdb kept only the in-frame ones, dropping some. The sample includes 30,000 or so clones, 84% of them seen just once. Points on this clone: The antigen is not known.

This TCR came from a man younger than 35 with HIV. The V call is TRBV2, the J call TRBJ2-7; 8 bases agree with TRBD2. The material sequenced was unsorted PBMCs, taken 0.4 years after starting antiretroviral therapy. The CDR3, as DNA: TGTGCCACCCTAGGGACTAGAACGGAGCAGTACTTC. Its translation: CATLGTRTEQYF.